This T cell receptor beta chain originates from a study of T-cell reconstitution after alpha-beta-depleted transplantation in children. This sample's TCRbeta library carried unique molecular identifier barcodes. A single record per CDR3 protein comes from TCRdb applying MiXCR to the PCR reads. The repertoire consists of some 500,000 distinct CDR3 sequences, with about 16% occurring once and the leading ten covering roughly 3.3%. CDR1 is MNHNS and CDR2 is SASEGT in the germline V gene. The germline V and J ends were trimmed by 6 bases and 4 bases, with 16 bases remaining between them. CDR3 size: 15 residues.

This chain joins TRBV6-1 and TRBJ2-1; D ambiguous. This clonotype was sampled from a human donor who donated a stem cell graft to a child with acute lymphoblastic leukemia. This sample comprised PBMCs from the stem cell graft donor, obtained from the stem cell graft. The CDR3 loop is CASSPSSLPYNEQFF. CDR3 bases: TGTGCCAGCAGCCCTTCTAGTCTTCCTTACAATGAGCAGTTCTTC.